The TCR beta chain under discussion was sequenced for a study of identical twins. Study results and limitations: Where beta out-of-frame sequences were concerned, excess twin sharing was weaker.

In TCRdb, the 5' RACE reads were re-called with MiXCR into one record per CDR3 protein. The sample has under 1 million distinct CDR3 sequences; 9% to 15% are singletons. This clonotype was observed a single time. Its antigen is currently unknown. Separately, the same data were catalogued under a study of yellow fever vaccine responses in identical twins.

Sample: PBMCs. The TCR originated in a woman in her late teens or twenties in good health.

As DNA, the CDR3 is TGCGCCAGCAGTGATGAAATTACACGCTACAATGAGCAGTTCTTC. Its translation: CASSDEITRYNEQFF. The genes are TRBV10-1 and TRBJ2-1; no reliable D call. The CDR3 is 15 residues long. The germline V and J ends were trimmed by 3 bases and 3 bases, with 12 bases remaining between them. Germline values: CDR1 WNHNN, CDR2 SYGVQD (reference sequence).